A single sample is the source of the 30 T cell receptor beta chains below, sequenced in a study of T cells expressing NK-cell markers. TCRdb re-analyzed the 5' RACE reads; it lists each CDR3 protein once, without DNA. The listing records a few hundred thousand distinct CDR3 sequences. Sequences were obtained from blood T cells: a sorted CD56 or NKG2C T cell subset, CD4+ or CD8+ T cells, or bulk PBMC T cells (not recorded which). Every receptor here comes from a woman between 45 and 65 years old in good health.

This rearrangement joins TRBV14 to TRBJ1-4; TCRdb indicates TRBD1, and absent DNA this call remains unverified. This CDR3 region has 15 residues. The germline gives CDR1 SGHDN, CDR2 FVKESK. CDR3 sequence reads: CASSPRQGTSEKLFF.

The chain employs TRBV11-3 and TRBJ2-3; TCRdb's assignment of TRBD1 cannot be checked, as there is no DNA. CDR3 length: 15 amino acids. CDR1 is SGHNT and CDR2 is YENEEA in the germline V gene. The chain's CDR3 is CASNAGTPRVDTQYF.

The gene calls are TRBV28 and TRBJ1-2. This CDR3 region has 14 residues. The germline V gene has CDR1 MDHEN and CDR2 SYDVKM. The CDR3 protein is CASTLGPLNYGYTF.

The chain has TRBV27 and TRBJ2-7; lacking DNA, the TRBD2 call made by TCRdb goes unchecked. Germline assignment: CDR1 MNHEY and CDR2 SMNVEV (reference sequence). The CDR3 has 14 residues. The CDR3: CASRMGTSGYEQYF.

This chain joins TRBV18 and TRBJ1-4. Germline CDR1 reads KGHSH; CDR2 reads LQKENI. The CDR3 has 14 residues. CDR3 in amino acids: CASSPRATNEKLFF.

The chain uses TRBV4-2 and TRBJ2-5; as DNA is missing, the TRBD2 call by TCRdb cannot be tested. Germline loops: CDR1 LGHNA, CDR2 YNFKEQ. The CDR3 is 18 amino acids. Here the CDR3 reads CASSQGESGRGTQETQYF.

CDR3 amino acids: CSARSPPGRRAQYF. This rearrangement joins TRBV20-1 to TRBJ2-3; TCRdb outputs TRBD1, but without DNA this stays unchecked. Germline CDR1 is DFQATT and CDR2 is SNEGSKA (reference sequence). The CDR3 consists of 14 residues.

V is TRBV4-1 and J is TRBJ2-7; TCRdb reports TRBD1, a call that lacks DNA to check it against. CDR1 MGHRA and CDR2 YSYEKL come from the germline V gene. The CDR3 loop spans 14 amino acids. CDR3 protein: CASSQEGGTYEQYF.

The CDR3 loop is CASTGYLGDGYTF. The V call is TRBV19, the J call TRBJ1-2; TCRdb selects TRBD1, and the lack of DNA leaves this call unchecked. CDR1 is LNHDA, CDR2 SQIVND, per germline (reference sequence). CDR3 length: 13 residues.

The gene calls are TRBV5-1 and TRBJ2-1. The CDR3 is made up of 14 amino acids. Germline loops: CDR1 SGHRS, CDR2 YFSETQ. CDR3 protein: CASSPWGDFDGQFF. Together with reference TRBV5-1 and TRBJ2-1, the CDR3 gives the full variable domain: KAGVTQTPRYLIKTRGQQVTLSCSPISGHRSVSWYQQTPGQGLQFLFEYFSETQRNKGNFPGRFSGRQFSNSRSEMNVSTLELGDSALYLCASSPWGDFDGQFFGPGTRLTVL.

The genes are TRBV12-3 or TRBV12-4 and TRBJ1-3. CDR3 length: 15 residues. CDR3 amino acids: CASSFGGPQRNTIYF.

The V gene is TRBV9, the J gene TRBJ2-7; TCRdb's D gene call, TRBD1, goes unchecked for lack of DNA. The CDR3 spans 13 residues. Germline assignment: CDR1 SGDLS and CDR2 YYNGEE. The CDR3 protein is CASSVVGDGEQYF.

V and J are TRBV28 and TRBJ2-1; the TCRdb call, TRBD2, lacks DNA for checking. Germline CDR1 reads MDHEN; CDR2 reads SYDVKM. This CDR3 has 15 amino acids. The CDR3 region is CASSSRASGTNEQFF.

CDR3 region: CATSDLIPGRNEQFF. V gene TRBV24-1 combines with J gene TRBJ2-1; no DNA is available, so the TRBD1 call from TCRdb remains unchecked. Germline CDR1 is KGHDR and CDR2 is SFDVKD. This CDR3 comprises 15 residues.

V usage is TRBV5-5 and J usage is TRBJ2-1. The V gene's germline CDR1 is SGHKS and CDR2 YYEKEE (reference sequence). The CDR3 sequence is 14 residues long. This CDR3 is CASSLDVNMGEQFF.

The J gene is TRBJ2-1, the V gene TRBV11-3; TCRdb's D gene call, TRBD2, goes unchecked for lack of DNA. There are 20 residues in the CDR3. CDR1 is SGHNT and CDR2 is YENEEA in the germline V gene. The CDR3 here is CASSLPGLAGELSSYNEQFF.

The chain couples TRBV4-1 to TRBJ2-7. There are 13 residues in the CDR3. Germline V gene data show CDR1 as MGHRA and CDR2 as YSYEKL. The CDR3: CASSQSSSYEQYF.

The V call is TRBV5-1, the J call TRBJ2-1; TCRdb indicates TRBD2, and absent DNA this call remains unverified. The CDR3 totals 16 residues. Germline assignment: CDR1 SGHRS and CDR2 YFSETQ. CDR3 sequence reads: CASSLGGLAGNNEQFF.

The chain recombines TRBV15 with TRBJ2-5; TCRdb proposes TRBD1, but this gene call is untestable without DNA. The germline CDR1 and CDR2 sequences are LNHNV and YYDKDF (reference sequence). The CDR3 is made up of 17 amino acids. Here the CDR3 reads CATSYTALGTGEETQYF.

This chain links TRBV29-1 with TRBJ1-1. The length of the CDR3 is 12 residues. CDR1 and CDR2 from the germline V gene are SQVTM and ANQGSEA. CDR3 amino acids: CSVGEAGTEAFF.

The V call is TRBV9, the J call TRBJ2-5. This CDR3 is built from 13 residues. Germline loops: CDR1 SGDLS, CDR2 YYNGEE. CDR3 loop: CASSVGARETQYF.

This rearrangement joins TRBV5-6 to TRBJ1-6; TCRdb gives TRBD1 as the D gene, but with no DNA this cannot be confirmed. The CDR3 has 14 residues. Germline loops: CDR1 SGHDT, CDR2 YYEEEE. CDR3 loop: CASREGERDSPLHF. The variable domain in full, completed from reference TRBV5-6 and TRBJ1-6, reads DAGVTQSPTHLIKTRGQQVTLRCSPKSGHDTVSWYQQALGQGPQFIFQYYEEEERQRGNFPDRFSGHQFPNYSSELNVNALLLGDSALYLCASREGERDSPLHFGNGTRLTVT.

The chain uses TRBV27 and TRBJ2-1; without DNA, the TCRdb call of TRBD2 cannot be checked. The germline gives CDR1 MNHEY, CDR2 SMNVEV (reference sequence). The CDR3 spans 17 residues. Here the CDR3 reads CASSLSRGGSSYNEQFF.

The chain recombines TRBV12-3 or TRBV12-4 with TRBJ2-7; checking the TCRdb D call of TRBD2 is not possible without DNA. The CDR3 runs to 15 residues. This CDR3 reads CASSFGWEVSYEQYF.

The chain recombines TRBV3-1 with TRBJ1-1. The V gene's germline CDR1 is LGHDT and CDR2 YNNKEL (reference sequence). CDR3 length equals 14 residues. The CDR3 region is CASSQGQSRAEAFF.

The chain carries TRBV5-1 and TRBJ2-3. This CDR3 comprises 13 residues. Germline values: CDR1 SGHRS, CDR2 YFSETQ. CDR3: CASSSMVTDTQYF.

The chain links TRBV3-1 to TRBJ2-5. CDR3 length equals 13 residues. The V gene's germline CDR1 is LGHDT and CDR2 YNNKEL (reference sequence). CDR3 protein: CASSPQTTETQYF.

The rearrangement uses TRBV10-3 and TRBJ1-5; lacking DNA, the TRBD1 call made by TCRdb goes unchecked. The germline CDR1 and CDR2 sequences are ENHRY and SYGVKD. The CDR3 runs 16 residues. CDR3 sequence: CAISESVRGTDQPQHF.

The J gene is TRBJ1-1, the V gene TRBV3-1. CDR3 length: 15 amino acids. Germline V gene data show CDR1 as LGHDT and CDR2 as YNNKEL (reference sequence). The CDR3 region is CASRLSGRAITEAFF.

This sequence joins TRBV6-1 and TRBJ2-3; as DNA is missing, the TRBD1 call by TCRdb cannot be tested. This CDR3 comprises 14 residues. Germline CDR1 and CDR2: MNHNS and SASEGT. CDR3 sequence: CASSEALGVGSQYF.